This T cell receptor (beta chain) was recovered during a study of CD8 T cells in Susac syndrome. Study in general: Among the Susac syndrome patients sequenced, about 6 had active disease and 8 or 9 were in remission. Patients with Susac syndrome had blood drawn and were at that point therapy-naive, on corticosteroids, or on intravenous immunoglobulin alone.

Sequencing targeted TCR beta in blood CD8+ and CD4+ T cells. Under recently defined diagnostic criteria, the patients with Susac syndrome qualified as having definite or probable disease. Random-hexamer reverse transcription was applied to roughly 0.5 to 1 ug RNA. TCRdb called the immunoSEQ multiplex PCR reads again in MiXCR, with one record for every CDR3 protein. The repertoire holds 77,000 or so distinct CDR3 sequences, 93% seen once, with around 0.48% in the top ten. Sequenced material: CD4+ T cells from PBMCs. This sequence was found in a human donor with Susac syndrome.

CDR3 sequence: CASRRTGNTEAFF. The CDR3 nucleotides are TGTGCCAGCAGACGGACAGGGAACACTGAAGCTTTCTTT. The J gene is TRBJ1-1, the V gene TRBV6-1; the match to TRBD1 covers 7 bases. V dropped 6 bases and J dropped 1; count of bases not matched to a gene: 2. The CDR3 consists of 13 residues. Germline-derived CDR1 and CDR2 are MNHNS and SASEGT.